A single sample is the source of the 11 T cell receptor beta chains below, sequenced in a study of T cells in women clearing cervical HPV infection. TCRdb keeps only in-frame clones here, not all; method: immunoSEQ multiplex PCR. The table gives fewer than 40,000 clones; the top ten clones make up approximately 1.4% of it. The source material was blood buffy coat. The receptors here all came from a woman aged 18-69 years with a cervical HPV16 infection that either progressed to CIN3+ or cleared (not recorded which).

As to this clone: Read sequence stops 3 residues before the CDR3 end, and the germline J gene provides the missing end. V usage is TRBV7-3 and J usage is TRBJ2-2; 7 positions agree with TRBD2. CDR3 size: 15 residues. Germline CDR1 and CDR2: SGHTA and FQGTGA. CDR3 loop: CASSRSGATNEKLFF. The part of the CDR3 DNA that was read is TGTGCCAGCAGCCGGAGCGGGGCAACTAATGAAAAG.

The covered CDR3 bases are TGCGCCAGCAGCCCTCTCAACGGGGTGGTGTGGTATTGCTACGAG. This translates into CASSPLNGVVWYCYE. The complete CDR3 protein is CASSPLNGVVWYCYEQYF. The chain recombines TRBV4-1 with TRBJ2-7; D is perhaps TRBD2 (5 bases). From the germline J gene comes the end of the CDR3, since the read stops 3 residues before it. Germline V gene sequence: CDR1 MGHRA, CDR2 YSYEKL. This CDR3 contains 18 residues. The V gene lost 4 bases and the J gene lost 3 bases, with 25 bases spanning the gap.

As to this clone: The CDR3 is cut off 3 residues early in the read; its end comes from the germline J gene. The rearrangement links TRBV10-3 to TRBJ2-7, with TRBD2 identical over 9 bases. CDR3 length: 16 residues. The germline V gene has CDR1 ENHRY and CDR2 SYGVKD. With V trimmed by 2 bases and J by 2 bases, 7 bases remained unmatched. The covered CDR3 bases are TGTGCCATCAGTGAGGGGATAGCGGGGGATCCCTACGAG. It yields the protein CAISEGIAGDPYE. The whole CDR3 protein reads CAISEGIAGDPYEQYF.

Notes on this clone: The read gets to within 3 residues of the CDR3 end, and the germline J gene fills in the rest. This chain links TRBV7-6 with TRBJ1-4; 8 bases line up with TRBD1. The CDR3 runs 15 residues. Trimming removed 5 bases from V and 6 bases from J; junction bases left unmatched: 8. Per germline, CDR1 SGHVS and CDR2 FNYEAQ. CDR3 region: CASSQRTGLYEKLFF. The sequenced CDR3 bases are TGTGCCAGCAGCCAAAGGACAGGGCTATATGAAAAA.

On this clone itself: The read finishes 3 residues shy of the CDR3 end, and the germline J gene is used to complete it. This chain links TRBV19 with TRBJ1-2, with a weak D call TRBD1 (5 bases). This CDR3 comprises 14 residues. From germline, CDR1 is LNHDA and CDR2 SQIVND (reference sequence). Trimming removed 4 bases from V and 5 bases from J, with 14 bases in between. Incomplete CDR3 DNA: TGTGCCAGTAGTACCGGTTCCAAGGGGTATGGC. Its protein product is CASSTGSKGYG. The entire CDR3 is CASSTGSKGYGYTF.

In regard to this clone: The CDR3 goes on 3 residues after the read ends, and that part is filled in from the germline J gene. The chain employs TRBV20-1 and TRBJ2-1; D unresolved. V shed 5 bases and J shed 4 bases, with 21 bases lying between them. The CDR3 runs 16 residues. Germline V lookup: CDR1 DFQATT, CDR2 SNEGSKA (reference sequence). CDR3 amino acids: CSAQPQRPDFYNEQFF. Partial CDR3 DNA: TGCAGTGCTCAGCCGCAGCGCCCAGATTTTTACAATGAG.

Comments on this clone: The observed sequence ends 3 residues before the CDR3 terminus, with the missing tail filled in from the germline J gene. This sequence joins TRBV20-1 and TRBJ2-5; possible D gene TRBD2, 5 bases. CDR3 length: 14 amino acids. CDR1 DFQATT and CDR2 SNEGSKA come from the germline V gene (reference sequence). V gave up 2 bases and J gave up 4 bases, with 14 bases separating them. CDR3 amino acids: CSARNPRGLETQYF. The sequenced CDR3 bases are TGCAGTGCTAGAAACCCCAGAGGGTTAGAGACC.

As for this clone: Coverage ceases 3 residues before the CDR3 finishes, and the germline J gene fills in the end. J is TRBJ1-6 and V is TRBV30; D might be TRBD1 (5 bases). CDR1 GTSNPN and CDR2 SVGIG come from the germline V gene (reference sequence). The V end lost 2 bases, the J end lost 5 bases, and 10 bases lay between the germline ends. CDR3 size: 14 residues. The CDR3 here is CAWSTGRDNSPLHF. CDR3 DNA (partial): TGTGCCTGGAGTACAGGACGGGATAATTCACCC.

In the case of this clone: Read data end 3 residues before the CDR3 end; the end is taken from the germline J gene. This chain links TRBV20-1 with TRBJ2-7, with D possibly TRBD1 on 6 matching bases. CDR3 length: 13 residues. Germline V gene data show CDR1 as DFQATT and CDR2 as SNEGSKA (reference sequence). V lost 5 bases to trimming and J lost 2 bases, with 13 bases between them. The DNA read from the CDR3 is TGCAGTGCTCACACAGGGTACCCCTACGAG. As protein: CSAHTGYPYE. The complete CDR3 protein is CSAHTGYPYEQYF.

This CDR3 reads CASSLLVETQYF. The sequenced CDR3 bases are TGTGCCAGCAGCTTACTAGTGGAGACC. This chain joins TRBV7-6 and TRBJ2-5; D not certain. Read sequence stops 3 residues before the CDR3 end, and the germline J gene provides the missing end. The CDR3 is 12 amino acids. Trimming shortened V by 2 bases and J by 5 bases, and 6 bases separated the two germline ends. Germline assignment: CDR1 SGHVS and CDR2 FNYEAQ. The variable domain in full, with the rest retrieved from reference TRBV7-6 and TRBJ2-5, is GAGVSQSPRYKVTKRGQDVALRCDPISGHVSLYWYRQALGQGPEFLTYFNYEAQQDKSGLPNDRFSAERPEGSISTLTIQRTEQRDSAMYRCASSLLVETQYFGPGTRLLVL.

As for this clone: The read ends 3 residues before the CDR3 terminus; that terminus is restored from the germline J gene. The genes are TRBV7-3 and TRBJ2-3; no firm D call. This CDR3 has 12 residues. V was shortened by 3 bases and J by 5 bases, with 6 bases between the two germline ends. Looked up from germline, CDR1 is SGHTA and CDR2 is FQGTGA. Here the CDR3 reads CASSFGRDTQYF. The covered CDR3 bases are TGTGCCAGCAGCTTTGGTAGAGATACG.